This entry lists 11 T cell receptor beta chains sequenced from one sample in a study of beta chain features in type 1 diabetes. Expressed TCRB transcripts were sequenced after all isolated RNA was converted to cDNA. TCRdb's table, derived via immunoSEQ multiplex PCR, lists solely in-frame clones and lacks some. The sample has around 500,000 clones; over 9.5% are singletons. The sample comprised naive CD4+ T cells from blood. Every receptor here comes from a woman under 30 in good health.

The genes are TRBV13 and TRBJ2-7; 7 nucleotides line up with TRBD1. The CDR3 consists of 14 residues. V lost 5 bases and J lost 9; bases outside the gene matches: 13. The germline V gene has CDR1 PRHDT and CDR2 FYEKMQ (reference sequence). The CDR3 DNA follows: TGTGCCAGCAGCCGTAAGAGTCCTAGGGGGCGGCAGTACGTC. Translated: CASSRKSPRGRQYV.

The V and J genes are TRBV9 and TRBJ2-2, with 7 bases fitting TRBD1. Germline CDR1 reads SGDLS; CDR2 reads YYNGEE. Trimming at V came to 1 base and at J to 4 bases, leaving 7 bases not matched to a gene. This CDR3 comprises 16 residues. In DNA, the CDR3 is TGTGCCAGCAGCGTACGAGGACAGGAGAGCACCGGGGAGCTGTTTTTT. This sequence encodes CASSVRGQESTGELFF.

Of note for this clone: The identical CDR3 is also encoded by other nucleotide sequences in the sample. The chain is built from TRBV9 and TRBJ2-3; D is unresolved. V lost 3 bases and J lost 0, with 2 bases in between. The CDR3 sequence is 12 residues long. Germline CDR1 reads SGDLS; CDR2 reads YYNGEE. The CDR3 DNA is TGTGCCAGCAGCGCCAGCACAGATACGCAGTATTTT. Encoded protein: CASSASTDTQYF. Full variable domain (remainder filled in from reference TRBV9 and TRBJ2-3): DSGVTQTPKHLITATGQRVTLRCSPRSGDLSVYWYQQSLDQGLQFLIQYYNGEERAKGNILERFSAQQFPDLHSELNLSSLELGDSALYFCASSASTDTQYFGPGTRLTVL.

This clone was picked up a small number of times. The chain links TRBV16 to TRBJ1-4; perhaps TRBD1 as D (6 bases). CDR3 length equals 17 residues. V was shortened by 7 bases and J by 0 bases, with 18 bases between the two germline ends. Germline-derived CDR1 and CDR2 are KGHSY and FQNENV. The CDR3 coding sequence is TGTGCCAGCACCGCAGGGGACCGGCTTGCAACTAATGAAAAACTGTTTTTT. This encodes CASTAGDRLATNEKLFF. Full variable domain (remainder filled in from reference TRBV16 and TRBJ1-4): GEEVAQTPKHLVRGEGQKAKLYCAPIKGHSYVFWYQQVLKNEFKFLISFQNENVFDETGMPKERFSAKCLPNSPCSLEIQATKLEDSAVYFCASTAGDRLATNEKLFFGSGTQLSVL.

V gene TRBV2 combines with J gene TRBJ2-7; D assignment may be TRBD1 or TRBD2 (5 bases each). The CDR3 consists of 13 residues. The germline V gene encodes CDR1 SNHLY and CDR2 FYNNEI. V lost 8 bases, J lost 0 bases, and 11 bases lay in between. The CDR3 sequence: CASGGGSSYEQYF. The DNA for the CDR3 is TGTGCCAGCGGGGGTGGGAGCTCCTACGAGCAGTACTTC.

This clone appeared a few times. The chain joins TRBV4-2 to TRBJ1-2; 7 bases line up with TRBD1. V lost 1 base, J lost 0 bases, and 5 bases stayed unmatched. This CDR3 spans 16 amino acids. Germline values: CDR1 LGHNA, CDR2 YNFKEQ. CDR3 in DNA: TGTGCCAGCAGCCAAGGGACAGGTCAAGCTAACTATGGCTACACCTTC. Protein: CASSQGTGQANYGYTF.

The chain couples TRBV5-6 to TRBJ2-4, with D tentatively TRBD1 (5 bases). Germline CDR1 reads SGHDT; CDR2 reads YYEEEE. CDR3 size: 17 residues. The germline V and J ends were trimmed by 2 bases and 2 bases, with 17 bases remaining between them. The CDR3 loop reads CASSFFPGSQPKNIQYF. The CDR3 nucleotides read TGTGCCAGCAGCTTTTTCCCAGGGTCCCAGCCCAAAAACATTCAGTACTTC.

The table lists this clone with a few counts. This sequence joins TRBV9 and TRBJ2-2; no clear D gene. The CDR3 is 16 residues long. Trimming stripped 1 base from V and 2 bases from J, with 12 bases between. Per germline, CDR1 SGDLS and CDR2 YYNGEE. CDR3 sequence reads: CASSVFGSFNTGELFF. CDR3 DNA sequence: TGTGCCAGCAGCGTATTTGGGTCCTTTAACACCGGGGAGCTGTTTTTT.

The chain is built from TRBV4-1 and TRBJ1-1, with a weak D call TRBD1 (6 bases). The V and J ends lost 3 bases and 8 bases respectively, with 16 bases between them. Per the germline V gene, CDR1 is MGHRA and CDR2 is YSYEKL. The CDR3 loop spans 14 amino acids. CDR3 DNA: TGCGCCAGCAGCCATAACCCGGCAGGGGAGGAAGCTTTCTTT. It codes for CASSHNPAGEEAFF.

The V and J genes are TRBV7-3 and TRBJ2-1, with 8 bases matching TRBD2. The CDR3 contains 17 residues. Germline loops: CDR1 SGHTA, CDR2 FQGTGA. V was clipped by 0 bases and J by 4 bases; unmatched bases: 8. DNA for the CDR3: TGTGCCAGCAGCTTAACCCCGGTAGCGGGACCTTACAATGAGCAGTTCTTC. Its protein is CASSLTPVAGPYNEQFF.

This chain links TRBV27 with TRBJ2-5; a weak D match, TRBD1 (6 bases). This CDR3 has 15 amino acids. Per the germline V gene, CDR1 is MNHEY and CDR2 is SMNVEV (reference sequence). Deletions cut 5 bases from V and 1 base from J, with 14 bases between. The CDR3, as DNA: TGTGCCAGCAGTCCGGACAGCGGTGTCCAAGAGACCCAGTACTTC. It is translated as CASSPDSGVQETQYF.